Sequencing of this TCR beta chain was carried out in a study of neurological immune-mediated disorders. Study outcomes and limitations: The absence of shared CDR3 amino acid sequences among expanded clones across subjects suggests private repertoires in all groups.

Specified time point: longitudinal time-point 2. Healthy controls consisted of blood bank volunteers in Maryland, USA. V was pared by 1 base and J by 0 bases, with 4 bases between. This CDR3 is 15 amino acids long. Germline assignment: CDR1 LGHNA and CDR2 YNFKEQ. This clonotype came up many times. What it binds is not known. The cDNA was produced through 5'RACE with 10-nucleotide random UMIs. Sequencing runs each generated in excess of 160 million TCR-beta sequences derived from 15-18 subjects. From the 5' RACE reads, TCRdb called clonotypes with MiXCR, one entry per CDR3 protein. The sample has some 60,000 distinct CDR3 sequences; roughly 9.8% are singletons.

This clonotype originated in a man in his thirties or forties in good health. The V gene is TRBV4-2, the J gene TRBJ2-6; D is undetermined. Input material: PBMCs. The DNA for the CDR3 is TGTGCCAGCAGCCAAGGGGGCTCTGGGGCCAACGTCCTGACTTTC. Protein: CASSQGGSGANVLTF.